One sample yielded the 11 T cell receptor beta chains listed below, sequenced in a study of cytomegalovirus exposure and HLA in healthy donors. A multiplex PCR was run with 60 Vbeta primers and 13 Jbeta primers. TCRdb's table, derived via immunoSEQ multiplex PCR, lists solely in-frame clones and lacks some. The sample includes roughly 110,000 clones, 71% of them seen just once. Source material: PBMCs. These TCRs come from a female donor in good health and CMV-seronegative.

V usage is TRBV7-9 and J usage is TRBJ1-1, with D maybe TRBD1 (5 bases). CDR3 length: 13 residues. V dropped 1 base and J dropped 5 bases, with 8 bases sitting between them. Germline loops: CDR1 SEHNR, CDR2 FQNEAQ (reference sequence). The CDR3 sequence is CASSLGGGTEAFF. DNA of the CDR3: TGTGCCAGCAGCTTAGGGGGGGGGACTGAAGCTTTCTTT.

CDR3 sequence (DNA): TGCAGCGTTGAAGGGGTGGGGGGAAATGAGCAGTTCTTC. Protein product: CSVEGVGGNEQFF. J is TRBJ2-1 and V is TRBV29-1; TRBD2 is a possible D gene (6 bases). The ends were cut back, 1 base at V and 7 bases at J, with 11 bases in the middle. This CDR3 has 13 amino acids. Per the germline V gene, CDR1 is SQVTM and CDR2 is ANQGSEA.

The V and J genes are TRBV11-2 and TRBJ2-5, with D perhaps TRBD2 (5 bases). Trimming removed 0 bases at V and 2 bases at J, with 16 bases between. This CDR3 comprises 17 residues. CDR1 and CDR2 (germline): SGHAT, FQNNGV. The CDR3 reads CASSLELGAAIQETQYF. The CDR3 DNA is TGTGCCAGCAGCTTAGAATTGGGAGCGGCAATTCAAGAGACCCAGTACTTC.

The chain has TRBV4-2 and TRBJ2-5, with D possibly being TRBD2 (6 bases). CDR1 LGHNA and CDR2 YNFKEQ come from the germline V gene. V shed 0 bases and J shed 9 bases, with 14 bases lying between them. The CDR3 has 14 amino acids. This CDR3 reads CASSQEGSPGAQYF. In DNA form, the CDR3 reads TGTGCCAGCAGCCAAGAGGGGTCCCCGGGGGCCCAGTACTTC.

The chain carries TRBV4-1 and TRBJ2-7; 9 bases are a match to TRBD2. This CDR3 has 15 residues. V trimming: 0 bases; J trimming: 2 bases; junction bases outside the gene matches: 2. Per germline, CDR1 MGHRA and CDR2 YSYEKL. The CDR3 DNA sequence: TGCGCCAGCAGCCAAGAGCCTAGCGGGACCTACGAGCAGTACTTC. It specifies CASSQEPSGTYEQYF.

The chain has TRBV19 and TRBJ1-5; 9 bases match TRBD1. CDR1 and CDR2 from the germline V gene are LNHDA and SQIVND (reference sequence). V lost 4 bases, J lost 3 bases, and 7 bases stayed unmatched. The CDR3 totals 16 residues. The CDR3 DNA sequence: TGTGCCAGTAGTACCGGACAGGGGTGGGACAATCAGCCCCAGCATTTT. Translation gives CASSTGQGWDNQPQHF.

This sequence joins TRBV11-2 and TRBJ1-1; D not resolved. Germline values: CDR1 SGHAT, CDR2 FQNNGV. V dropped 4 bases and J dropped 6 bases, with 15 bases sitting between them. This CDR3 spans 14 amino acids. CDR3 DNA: TGTGCCAGCAGCTCCGATACCAGGAGGGCTGAAGCTTTCTTT. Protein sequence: CASSSDTRRAEAFF.

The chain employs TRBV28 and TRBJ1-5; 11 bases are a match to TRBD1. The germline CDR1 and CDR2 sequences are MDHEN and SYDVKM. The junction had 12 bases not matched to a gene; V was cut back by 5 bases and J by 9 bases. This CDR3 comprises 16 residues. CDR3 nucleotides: TGTGCCAGCAGTGTACCCGGGACAGGGGGAGTAGGGCCCCAGCATTTT. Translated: CASSVPGTGGVGPQHF.

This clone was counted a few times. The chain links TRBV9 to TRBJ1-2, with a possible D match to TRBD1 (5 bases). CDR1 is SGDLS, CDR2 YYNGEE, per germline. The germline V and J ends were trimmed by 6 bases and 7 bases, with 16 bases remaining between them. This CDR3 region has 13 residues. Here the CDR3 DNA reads TGTGCCAGCATGGGGGGTTCAGGTGGTGGCTACACCTTC. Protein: CASMGGSGGGYTF. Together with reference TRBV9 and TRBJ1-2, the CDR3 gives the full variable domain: DSGVTQTPKHLITATGQRVTLRCSPRSGDLSVYWYQQSLDQGLQFLIQYYNGEERAKGNILERFSAQQFPDLHSELNLSSLELGDSALYFCASMGGSGGGYTFGSGTRLTVV.

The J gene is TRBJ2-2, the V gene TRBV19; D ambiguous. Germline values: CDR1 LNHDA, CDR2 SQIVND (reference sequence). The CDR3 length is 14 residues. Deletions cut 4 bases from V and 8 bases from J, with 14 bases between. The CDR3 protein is CASSKWQAEGELFF. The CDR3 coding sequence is TGTGCCAGTAGTAAATGGCAGGCAGAAGGGGAGCTGTTTTTT.

CDR3 in DNA: TGTGCCAGTAGTTCGCCCCGGACAGGGGTAGGCACTGAAGCTTTCTTT. Translation: CASSSPRTGVGTEAFF. The chain combines TRBV19 with TRBJ1-1, with 9 nucleotides matching TRBD1. V was pared by 5 bases and J by 4 bases, with 11 bases of the junction left unmatched. This CDR3 has 16 amino acids. The germline CDR1 and CDR2 sequences are LNHDA and SQIVND (reference sequence).